This TCR beta chain was found in a study of T cell repertoires in cytomegalovirus infection (dated by TCRdb to between 2018 and 2021). Study-level background: The peptide stimulations were aimed at well-studied HLA-B-restricted epitopes as well as recently identified HLA-C-restricted CMV epitopes, whose presentation resists viral immunomodulation. Donor HLA type was relevant to the analysis, because carriage of CMV infection together with the matching HLA type was indicated by public TCR beta signatures. The research as a whole found: In both this cohort and an independent cohort of 352 donors, the cumulative frequency of public TCR beta family members distinguished carriers of CMV infection plus the relevant HLA type. The ex vivo response was dominated by HLA-C-restricted CMV-specific TCR beta clonotypes, and the single most frequent clonotype in two of eight donors was supplied by these HLA-C-restricted clonotypes.

The CDR3 spans 14 residues, from the cysteine through the phenylalanine. Only CDR3 DNA remains: 42 bases, in frame from the first base. CDR1 and CDR2 (SEHNR, FQNEAQ) derive from the germline V gene (reference sequence). V has 5 bases trimmed and J has 5 bases trimmed; junction bases matching no gene number 8. The treatment or condition label, as the study defines it: in vitro stimulation with specific CMV peptide epitopes to enrich CMV-specific T cells. This clonotype was found many times. Its binding antigen is unknown. Base-call qualities are not available, and no considerably larger clone is one nucleotide away. Sequencing relied on an Illumina HiSeq 1500. TCRdb ran its own pipeline on the public reads, namely fastp trimming at Q25 and MiXCR clone calling, and kept in-frame beta chains. Every entry covers one CDR3 protein and lists the most common genes and DNA from its rows. Here the sample has some 270,000 distinct CDR3 sequences; 20% to 25% occur a single time. The ten largest clonotypes hold approximately 19% of the sample.

The starting material was cultured PBMCs, obtained from culture after CMV antigen stimulation. The sequence was collected from a human donor in good health (CMV status not recorded). Some clones in this sample may be carry-over from other donors' samples. The rearrangement joined TRBV7-9 to TRBJ1-2; 7 central nucleotides agree with TRBD1. The sequence in DNA is TGTGCCAGCAGCCCCGGGACAGACCTTTATGGCTACACCTTC. Its coded protein is CASSPGTDLYGYTF.